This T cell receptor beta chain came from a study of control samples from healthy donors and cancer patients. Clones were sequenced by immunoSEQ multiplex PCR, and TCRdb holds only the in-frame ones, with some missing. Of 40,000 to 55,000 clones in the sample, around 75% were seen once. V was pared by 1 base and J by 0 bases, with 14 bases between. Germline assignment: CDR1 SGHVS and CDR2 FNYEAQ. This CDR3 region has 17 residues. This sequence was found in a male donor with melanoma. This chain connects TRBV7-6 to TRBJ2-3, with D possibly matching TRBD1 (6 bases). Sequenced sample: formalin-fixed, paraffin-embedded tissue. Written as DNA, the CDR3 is TGTGCCAGCAGCTTAGGGACTTTGGGGGCTAGCACAGATACGCAGTATTTT. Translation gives CASSLGTLGASTDTQYF.